A single sample gave rise to the 11 T cell receptor beta chains below, sequenced in a study of blood T cell repertoires in COVID-19. Sequencing was performed with immunoSEQ multiplex PCR; in TCRdb, only in-frame clones are kept and a portion is missing. Here the sample spans some 240,000 clones, roughly 80% being singletons. Sequencing input: peripheral blood. All receptors derive from a woman aged 60-70 years with active or convalescent COVID-19.

The chain couples TRBV19 to TRBJ1-2; 7 bases align to TRBD1. V shed 3 bases and J 4 bases; nucleotides not matched to a gene: 8. Germline CDR1 is LNHDA and CDR2 is SQIVND (reference sequence). This CDR3 is built from 15 residues. The CDR3 bases are TGTGCCAGTAGTATGGGGACAGCCACGGGCTATGGCTACACCTTC. It is translated as CASSMGTATGYGYTF.

This chain connects TRBV6-2 or TRBV6-3 to TRBJ1-6, with 9 bases matching TRBD1. The germline V gene has CDR1 MNHEY and CDR2 SVGEGT. The CDR3 is made up of 14 amino acids. V shed 7 bases and J 9 bases; nucleotides not matched to a gene: 7. The CDR3 sequence is CASIPGQGTSPLHF. In DNA, the CDR3 is TGTGCCAGCATCCCGGGACAGGGAACTTCACCCCTCCACTTT.

In its sample, this clone was seen a few times. The V gene is TRBV29-1, the J gene TRBJ2-5; the match to TRBD1 covers 8 bases. The trim removed 7 bases at V and 4 bases at J, leaving 17 bases unmatched. The CDR3 is 16 residues long. Germline V gene sequence: CDR1 SQVTM, CDR2 ANQGSEA. The CDR3 nucleotides read TGCAGCGCGGACCCCCAGGAGCAGGGGGCCGGAGAGACCCAGTACTTC. Its translation: CSADPQEQGAGETQYF.

The gene calls are TRBV5-4 and TRBJ2-1, with D possibly being TRBD2 (5 bases). The CDR3 runs to 16 residues. V was pared by 2 bases and J by 3 bases, with 15 bases between. The germline gives CDR1 SGHNT, CDR2 YYREEE (reference sequence). The CDR3 DNA is TGTGCCAGCAGCTTCTCGCCGGGGTCGGGCTACAATGAGCAGTTCTTC. It translates to CASSFSPGSGYNEQFF.

This clone was observed a handful of times. The V call is TRBV27, the J call TRBJ1-6; 7 bases are a match to TRBD1. With 6 bases clipped from V and 6 bases from J, the junction kept 5 bases outside the gene matches. Germline lookup yields CDR1 MNHEY and CDR2 SMNVEV (reference sequence). The CDR3 length is 14 residues. The CDR3 sequence is CASRTTGTNSPLHF. The CDR3 bases are TGTGCCAGCAGGACGACAGGGACTAATTCACCCCTCCACTTT.

Only one count was recorded for this clone. The rearrangement links TRBV6-2 or TRBV6-3 to TRBJ2-3, with D maybe TRBD1 (5 bases). The CDR3 consists of 15 residues. Looked up from germline, CDR1 is MNHEY and CDR2 is SVGEGT. Between the trimmed V and J ends, which lost 2 bases and 0 bases, there was a span of 9 bases. For the CDR3, the DNA is TGTGCCAGCAGTTACGACAGTTCTAGCACAGATACGCAGTATTTT. Translating it yields CASSYDSSSTDTQYF.

The CDR3 spells CASSAQGGQLVSDTQYF. In nucleotides, the CDR3 is TGTGCCAGCAGCGCCCAGGGGGGACAGTTGGTGTCAGATACGCAGTATTTT. V usage is TRBV7-2 and J usage is TRBJ2-3, with D perhaps matching TRBD1 (7 bases). Germline V lookup: CDR1 SGHTA, CDR2 FQGNSA. Deletions cut 5 bases from V and 4 bases from J, with 22 bases between. CDR3 size: 17 residues.

The J gene is TRBJ2-7, the V gene TRBV15, with D tentatively TRBD1 (7 bases). The V end lost 3 bases, the J end lost 5 bases, and 11 bases lay between the germline ends. This CDR3 is built from 13 residues. Germline CDR1 reads LNHNV; CDR2 reads YYDKDF (reference sequence). Here the CDR3 reads CATSRQGEDEQYF. The CDR3 coding sequence is TGTGCCACCAGCAGGCAGGGGGAGGACGAGCAGTACTTC.

This clone was observed a few times. The V gene is TRBV3-1 (or the pseudogene TRBV3-2), the J gene TRBJ1-2, with 7 bases fitting TRBD1. The CDR3 spans 17 residues. The V and J ends lost 0 bases and 6 bases, in that order; junction bases with no gene match: 13. Per germline, CDR1 LGHDT and CDR2 YNNKEL (reference sequence). The CDR3 protein is CASSQEPHGDSQNGYTF. CDR3 bases: TGTGCCAGCAGCCAAGAACCTCATGGGGACAGTCAGAATGGCTACACCTTC.

This clone was seen only once. This chain joins TRBV2 and TRBJ2-3; 9 bases map to TRBD2. The junction had 4 bases not matched to a gene; V was cut back by 4 bases and J by 2 bases. This CDR3 region has 15 residues. Per the germline V gene, CDR1 is SNHLY and CDR2 is FYNNEI. The CDR3 nucleotides are TGTGCCAGCAGTGCTAGCGGGGACCTCACAGATACGCAGTATTTT. It codes for CASSASGDLTDTQYF.

The gene calls are TRBV7-9 and TRBJ2-7; TRBD2 is a possible D gene (5 bases). Looked up from germline, CDR1 is SEHNR and CDR2 is FQNEAQ (reference sequence). V was shortened by 2 bases and J by 0 bases, with 11 bases between the two germline ends. The CDR3 consists of 15 residues. The CDR3 DNA sequence: TGTGCCAGCAGCTTACACGGGGAATTCTCCTACGAGCAGTACTTC. It codes for CASSLHGEFSYEQYF. The full variable domain, completed using reference TRBV7-9 and TRBJ2-7, is DTGVSQNPRHKITKRGQNVTFRCDPISEHNRLYWYRQTLGQGPEFLTYFQNEAQLEKSRLLSDRFSAERPKGSFSTLEIQRTEQGDSAMYLCASSLHGEFSYEQYFGPGTRLTVT.